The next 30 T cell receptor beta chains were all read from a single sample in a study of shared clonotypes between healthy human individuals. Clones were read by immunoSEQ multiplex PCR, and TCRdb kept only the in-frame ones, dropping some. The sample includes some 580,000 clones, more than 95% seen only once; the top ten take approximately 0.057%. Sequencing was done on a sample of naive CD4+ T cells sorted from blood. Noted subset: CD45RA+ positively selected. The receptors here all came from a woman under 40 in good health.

As DNA, the CDR3 is TGTGCCAGCAGTGACTCCTCGACAGCCTACTATGGCTACACCTTC. It yields the protein CASSDSSTAYYGYTF. The chain has TRBV6-4 and TRBJ1-2; tentatively, D is TRBD1 (5 bases). Germline values: CDR1 MRHNA, CDR2 SNTAGT. V was cut by 0 bases and J by 3 bases, with 11 bases left in between. The CDR3 is 15 residues long.

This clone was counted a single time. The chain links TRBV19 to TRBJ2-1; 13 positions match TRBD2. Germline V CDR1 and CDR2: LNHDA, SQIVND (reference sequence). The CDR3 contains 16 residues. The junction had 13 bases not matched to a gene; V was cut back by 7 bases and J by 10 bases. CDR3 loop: CASTPIGLAGVEEQFF. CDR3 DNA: TGTGCCAGTACCCCAATTGGACTAGCGGGAGTCGAGGAGCAGTTCTTC.

The CDR3 reads CASSLALGGAFF. As DNA, the CDR3 is TGTGCCAGCAGCTTGGCCCTAGGGGGAGCTTTCTTT. This chain joins TRBV5-6 and TRBJ1-1; maybe TRBD1 (6 bases). The CDR3 runs 12 residues. Germline V gives CDR1 SGHDT, CDR2 YYEEEE. V shed 0 bases and J shed 10 bases, with 10 bases lying between them.

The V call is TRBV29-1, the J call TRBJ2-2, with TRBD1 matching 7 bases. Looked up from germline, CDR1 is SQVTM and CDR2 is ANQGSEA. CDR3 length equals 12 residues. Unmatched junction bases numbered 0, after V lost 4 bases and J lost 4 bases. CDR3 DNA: TGCAGCGTTGGACAGGGCACCGGGGAGCTGTTTTTT. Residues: CSVGQGTGELFF.

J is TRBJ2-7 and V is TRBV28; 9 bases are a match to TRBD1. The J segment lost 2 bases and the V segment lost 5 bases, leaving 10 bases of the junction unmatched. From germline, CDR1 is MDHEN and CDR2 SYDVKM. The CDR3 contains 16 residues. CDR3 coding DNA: TGTGCCAGCAGTCTTACTGGGACAGGGAGGCCCTACGAGCAGTACTTC. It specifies CASSLTGTGRPYEQYF.

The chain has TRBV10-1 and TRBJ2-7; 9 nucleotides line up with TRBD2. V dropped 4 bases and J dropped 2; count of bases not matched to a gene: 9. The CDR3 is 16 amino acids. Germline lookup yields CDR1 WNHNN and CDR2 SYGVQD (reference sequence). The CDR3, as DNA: TGCGCCAGCAGTGCCCCGGGGCTAGCGGGAACCTACGAGCAGTACTTC. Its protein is CASSAPGLAGTYEQYF.

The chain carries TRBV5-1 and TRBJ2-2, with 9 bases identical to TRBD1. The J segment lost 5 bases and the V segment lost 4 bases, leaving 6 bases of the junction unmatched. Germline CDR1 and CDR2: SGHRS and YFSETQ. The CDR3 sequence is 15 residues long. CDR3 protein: CASSVRQGVTGELFF. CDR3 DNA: TGCGCCAGCAGCGTACGACAGGGGGTTACCGGGGAGCTGTTTTTT.

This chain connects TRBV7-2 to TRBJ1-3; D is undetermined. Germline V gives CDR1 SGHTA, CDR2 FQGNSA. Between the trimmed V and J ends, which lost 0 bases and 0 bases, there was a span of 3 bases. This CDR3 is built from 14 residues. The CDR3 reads CASSLAVSGNTIYF. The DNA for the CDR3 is TGTGCCAGCAGCTTAGCTGTCTCTGGAAACACCATATATTTT.

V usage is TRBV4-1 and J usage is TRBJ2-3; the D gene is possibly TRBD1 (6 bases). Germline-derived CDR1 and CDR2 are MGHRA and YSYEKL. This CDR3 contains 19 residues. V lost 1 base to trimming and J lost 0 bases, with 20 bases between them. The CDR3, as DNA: TGCGCCAGCAGCCAAGGGGTTGCCGGGGACACAACTAGCACAGATACGCAGTATTTT. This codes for CASSQGVAGDTTSTDTQYF.

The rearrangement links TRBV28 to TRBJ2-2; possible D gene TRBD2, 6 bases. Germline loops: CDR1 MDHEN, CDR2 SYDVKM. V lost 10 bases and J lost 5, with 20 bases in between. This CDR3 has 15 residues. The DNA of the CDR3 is TGTGCCACCGGACTAACCCGGAGGGTTACCGGGGAGCTGTTTTTT. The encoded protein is CATGLTRRVTGELFF.

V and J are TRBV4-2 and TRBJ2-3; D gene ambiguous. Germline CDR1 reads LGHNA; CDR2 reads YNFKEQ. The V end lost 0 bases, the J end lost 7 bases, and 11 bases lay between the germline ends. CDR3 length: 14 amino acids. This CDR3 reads CASSQDNGPNTQYF. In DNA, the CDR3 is TGTGCCAGCAGCCAAGATAATGGCCCTAATACGCAGTATTTT.

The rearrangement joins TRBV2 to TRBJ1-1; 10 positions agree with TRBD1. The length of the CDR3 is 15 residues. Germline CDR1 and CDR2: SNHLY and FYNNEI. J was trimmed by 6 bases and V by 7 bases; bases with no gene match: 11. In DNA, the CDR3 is TGTGCCAGCATTACCCCGGGACAGGGGCAGCCTGAAGCTTTCTTT. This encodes CASITPGQGQPEAFF.

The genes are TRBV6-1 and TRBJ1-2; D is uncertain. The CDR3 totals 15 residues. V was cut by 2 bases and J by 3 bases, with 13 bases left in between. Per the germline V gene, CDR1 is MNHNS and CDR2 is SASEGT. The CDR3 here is CASSEFATPHYGYTF. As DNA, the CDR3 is TGTGCCAGCAGTGAATTTGCCACCCCTCACTATGGCTACACCTTC.

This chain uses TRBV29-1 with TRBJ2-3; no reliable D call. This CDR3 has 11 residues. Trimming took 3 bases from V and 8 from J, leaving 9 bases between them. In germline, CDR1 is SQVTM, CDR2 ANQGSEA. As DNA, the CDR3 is TGCAGCGTTGACTTCGGACGTACGCAGTATTTT. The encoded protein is CSVDFGRTQYF.

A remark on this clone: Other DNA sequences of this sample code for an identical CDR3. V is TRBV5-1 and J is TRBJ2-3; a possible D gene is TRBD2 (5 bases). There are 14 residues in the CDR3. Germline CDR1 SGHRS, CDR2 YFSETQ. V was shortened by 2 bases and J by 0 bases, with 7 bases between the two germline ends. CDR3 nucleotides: TGCGCCAGCAGCTTTACGGGGAGCACAGATACGCAGTATTTT. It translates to CASSFTGSTDTQYF.

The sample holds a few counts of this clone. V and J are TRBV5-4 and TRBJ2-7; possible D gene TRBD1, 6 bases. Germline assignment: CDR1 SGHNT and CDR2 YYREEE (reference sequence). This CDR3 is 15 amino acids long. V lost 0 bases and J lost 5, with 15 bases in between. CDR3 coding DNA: TGTGCCAGCAGCTTGGCCCACAGGGTAGACGACGAGCAGTACTTC. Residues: CASSLAHRVDDEQYF.

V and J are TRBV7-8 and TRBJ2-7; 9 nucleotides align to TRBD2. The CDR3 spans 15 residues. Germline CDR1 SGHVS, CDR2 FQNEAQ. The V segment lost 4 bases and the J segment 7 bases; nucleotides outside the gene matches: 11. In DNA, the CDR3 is TGTGCCAGCAGCTCGATTAGCGGGAGACACGGTGAGCAGTACTTC. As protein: CASSSISGRHGEQYF.

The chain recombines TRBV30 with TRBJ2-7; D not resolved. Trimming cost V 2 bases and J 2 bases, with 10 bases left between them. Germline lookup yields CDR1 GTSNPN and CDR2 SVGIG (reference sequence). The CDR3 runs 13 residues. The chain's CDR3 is CAWSPPQPYEQYF. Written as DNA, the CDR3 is TGTGCCTGGAGTCCGCCACAGCCCTACGAGCAGTACTTC. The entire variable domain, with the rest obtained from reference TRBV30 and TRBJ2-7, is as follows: SQTIHQWPATLVQPVGSPLSLECTVEGTSNPNLYWYRQAAGRGLQLLFYSVGIGQISSEVPQNLSASRPQDRQFILSSKKLLLSDSGFYLCAWSPPQPYEQYFGPGTRLTVT.

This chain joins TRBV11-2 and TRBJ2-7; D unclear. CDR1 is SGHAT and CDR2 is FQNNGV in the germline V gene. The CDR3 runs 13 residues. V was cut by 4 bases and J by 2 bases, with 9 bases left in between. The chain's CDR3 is CASSSHYTYEQYF. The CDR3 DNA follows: TGTGCCAGCAGCTCCCATTATACCTACGAGCAGTACTTC.

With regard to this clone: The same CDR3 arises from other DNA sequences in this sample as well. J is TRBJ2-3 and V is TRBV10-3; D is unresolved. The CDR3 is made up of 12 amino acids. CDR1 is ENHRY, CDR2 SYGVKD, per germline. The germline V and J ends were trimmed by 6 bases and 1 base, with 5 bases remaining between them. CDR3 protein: CAIRAGTDTQYF. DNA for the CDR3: TGTGCCATCAGAGCCGGCACAGATACGCAGTATTTT.

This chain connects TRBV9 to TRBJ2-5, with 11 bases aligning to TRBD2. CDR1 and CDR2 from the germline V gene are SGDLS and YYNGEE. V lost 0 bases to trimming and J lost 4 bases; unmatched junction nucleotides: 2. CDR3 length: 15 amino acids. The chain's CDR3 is CASSVVAGGSETQYF. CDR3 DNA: TGTGCCAGCAGCGTAGTAGCGGGAGGGTCAGAGACCCAGTACTTC.

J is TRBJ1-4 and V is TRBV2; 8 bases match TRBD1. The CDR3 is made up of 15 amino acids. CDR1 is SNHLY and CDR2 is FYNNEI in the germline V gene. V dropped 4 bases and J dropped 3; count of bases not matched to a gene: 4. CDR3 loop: CASSAQQGANEKLFF. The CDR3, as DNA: TGTGCCAGCAGTGCCCAACAGGGGGCTAATGAAAAACTGTTTTTT.

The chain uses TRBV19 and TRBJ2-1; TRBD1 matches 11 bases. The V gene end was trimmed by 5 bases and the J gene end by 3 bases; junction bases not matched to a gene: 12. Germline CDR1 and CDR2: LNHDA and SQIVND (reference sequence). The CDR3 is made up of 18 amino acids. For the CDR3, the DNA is TGTGCCAGTAGTTCAAAGGGCGCCGGGACAGGGGGCTACAATGAGCAGTTCTTC. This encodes CASSSKGAGTGGYNEQFF.

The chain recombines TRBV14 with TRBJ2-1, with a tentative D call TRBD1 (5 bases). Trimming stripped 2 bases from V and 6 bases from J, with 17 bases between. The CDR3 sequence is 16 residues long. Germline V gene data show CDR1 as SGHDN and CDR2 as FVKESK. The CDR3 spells CASSQSDGRDGNEQFF. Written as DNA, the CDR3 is TGTGCCAGCAGCCAAAGCGATGGCAGGGATGGCAATGAGCAGTTCTTC.

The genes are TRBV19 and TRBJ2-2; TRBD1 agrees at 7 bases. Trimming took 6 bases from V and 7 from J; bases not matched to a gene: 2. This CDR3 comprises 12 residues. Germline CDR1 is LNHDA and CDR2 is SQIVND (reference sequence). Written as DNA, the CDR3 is TGTGCCAGTAGAAACAGGGGCGGGGAGCTGTTTTTT. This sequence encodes CASRNRGGELFF.

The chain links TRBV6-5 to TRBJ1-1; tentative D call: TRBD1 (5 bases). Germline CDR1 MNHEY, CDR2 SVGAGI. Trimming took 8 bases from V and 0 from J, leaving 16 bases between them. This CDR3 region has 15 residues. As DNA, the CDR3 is TGTGCCAGCGTCGGCACAGGAGGTTTGAACACTGAAGCTTTCTTT. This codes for CASVGTGGLNTEAFF.

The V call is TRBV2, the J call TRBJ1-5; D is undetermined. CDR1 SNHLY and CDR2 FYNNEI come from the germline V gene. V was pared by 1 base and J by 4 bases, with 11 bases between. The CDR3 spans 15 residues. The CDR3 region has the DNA TGTGCCAGCAGTGAAGAGGCGGTCTCGAATCAGCCCCAGCATTTT. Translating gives CASSEEAVSNQPQHF. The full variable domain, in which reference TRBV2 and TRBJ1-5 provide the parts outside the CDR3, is EPEVTQTPSHQVTQMGQEVILRCVPISNHLYFYWYRQILGQKVEFLVSFYNNEISEKSEIFDDQFSVERPDGSNFTLKIRSTKLEDSAMYFCASSEEAVSNQPQHFGDGTRLSIL.

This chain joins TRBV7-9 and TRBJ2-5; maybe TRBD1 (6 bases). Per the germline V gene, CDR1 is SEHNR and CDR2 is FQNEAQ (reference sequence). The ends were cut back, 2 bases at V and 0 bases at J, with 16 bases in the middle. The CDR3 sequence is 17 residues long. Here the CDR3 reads CASSLSLTRDNQETQYF. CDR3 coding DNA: TGTGCCAGCAGCTTAAGTTTGACCCGGGACAACCAAGAGACCCAGTACTTC.

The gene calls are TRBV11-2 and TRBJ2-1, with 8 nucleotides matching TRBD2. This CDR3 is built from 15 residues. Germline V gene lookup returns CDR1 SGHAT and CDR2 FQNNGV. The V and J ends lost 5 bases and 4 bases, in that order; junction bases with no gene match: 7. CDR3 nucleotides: TGTGCCAGCAGCAGCCTGAAGCGGGAGTACAATGAGCAGTTCTTC. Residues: CASSSLKREYNEQFF.

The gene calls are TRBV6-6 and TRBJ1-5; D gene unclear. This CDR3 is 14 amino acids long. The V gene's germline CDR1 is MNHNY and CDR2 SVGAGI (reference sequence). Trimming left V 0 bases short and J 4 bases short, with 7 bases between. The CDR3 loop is CASSYSSANQPQHF. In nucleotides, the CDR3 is TGTGCCAGCAGTTACTCTTCCGCGAATCAGCCCCAGCATTTT.